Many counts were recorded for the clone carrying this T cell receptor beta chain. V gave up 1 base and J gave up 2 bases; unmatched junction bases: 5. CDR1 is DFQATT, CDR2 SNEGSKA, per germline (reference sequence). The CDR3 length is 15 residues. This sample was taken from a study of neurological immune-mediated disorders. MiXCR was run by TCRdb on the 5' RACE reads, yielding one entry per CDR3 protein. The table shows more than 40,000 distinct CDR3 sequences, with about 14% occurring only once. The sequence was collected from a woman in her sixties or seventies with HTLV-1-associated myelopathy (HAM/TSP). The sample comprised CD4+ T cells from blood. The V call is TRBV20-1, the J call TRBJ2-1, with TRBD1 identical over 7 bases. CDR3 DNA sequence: TGCAGTGCTAGAGCGAGGGGGCTACCCTACAATGAGCAGTTCTTC. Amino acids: CSARARGLPYNEQFF.